The subject of this entry is one T cell receptor beta chain. The antigen remains unidentified. V shed 0 bases and J shed 4 bases, with 11 bases lying between them. Looked up from germline, CDR1 is SGHRS and CDR2 is YFSETQ. The CDR3 runs to 15 residues. This specimen belongs to a study of a mutant IDH1 vaccine in newly diagnosed glioma. Background on the study: Patients received vaccination from 4-6 weeks after radiotherapy alone, or with temozolomide cycles. Study findings and constraints: Among top peripheral T cell clonotypes, changes seemed unrelated to pseudoprogression.

Noted time point: week 11, during vaccination. One vaccine dose held 300 ug of mutant IDH1 20-mer peptide and came with topical imiquimod. Assay: immunoSEQ multiplex PCR; the TCRdb copy retains only in-frame clones and omits some. This table has 50,000 to 65,000 clones, roughly 83% appearing once. J is TRBJ1-5 and V is TRBV5-1; D gene uncertain. The source material was PBMCs, sampled from a glioma patient whose treatment included an IDH1 peptide vaccine. The clonotype originates from a woman aged 50 to 60 with glioma. The CDR3 DNA follows: TGCGCCAGCAGCTTGGATTCGACGGTTAATCAGCCCCAGCATTTT. Its translation is CASSLDSTVNQPQHF.